Listed here are 22 T cell receptor beta chains from one sample, sequenced in a study of spatial heterogeneity in lung cancer (dated by TCRdb to about 2019). Sample time point, as interpreted from the label and publication: sample taken at primary tumor resection. Library generation was performed with 5' RACE. Sequencing used a NextSeq 500. TCRdb ran its own pipeline on the public reads, namely fastp trimming at Q25 and MiXCR clone calling, and kept in-frame beta chains. Rows merge per CDR3 protein into single entries with the most common DNA and genes. The sample table records about 38,000 distinct CDR3 sequences; roughly 7.4% of these occur just once. 25% to 35% of the sample lies in the top ten. Sample: PBMCs, taken at surgery. The origin of the receptors is a male donor with early-stage non-small cell lung cancer.

This clonotype came up many times. The CDR3, as DNA: TGCAGCGTGCAGCTGCCGGTGTACAATGAGCAGTTCTTC. Protein product: CSVQLPVYNEQFF. J is TRBJ2-1 and V is TRBV29-1; D uncertain. Trimming cost V 6 bases and J 4 bases, with 13 bases left between them. Germline loops: CDR1 SQVTM, CDR2 ANQGSEA. This CDR3 comprises 13 residues.

By sample share, this clonotype is hyperexpanded. The chain has TRBV12-3 or TRBV12-4 and TRBJ1-5; D is perhaps TRBD1 (5 bases). Trimming left V 3 bases short and J 8 bases short, with 11 bases between. This CDR3 spans 13 amino acids. The CDR3 loop is CASSLLGVEPQHF. CDR3 coding DNA: TGTGCCAGCAGTTTGTTAGGGGTTGAGCCCCAGCATTTT.

The V call is TRBV10-3, the J call TRBJ1-6; D remains ambiguous. Germline V lookup: CDR1 ENHRY, CDR2 SYGVKD. Trimming took 4 bases from V and 7 from J, leaving 8 bases between them. CDR3 length: 13 amino acids. The CDR3 loop reads CAISVDGNSPLHF. The CDR3 region has the DNA TGTGCCATCAGTGTTGATGGCAATTCACCCCTCCACTTT.

This clonotype was seen a handful of times. The chain recombines TRBV27 with TRBJ1-1; D uncertain. The germline gives CDR1 MNHEY, CDR2 SMNVEV (reference sequence). The CDR3 has 13 residues. Trimming took off 3 bases at V and 1 base at J, with 6 bases between the two ends. For the CDR3, the DNA is TGTGCCAGCAGTTTCGGAGGGAACACTGAAGCTTTCTTT. It codes for CASSFGGNTEAFF.

The chain uses TRBV7-2 and TRBJ1-1; TRBD1 is a possible D gene (6 bases). V was cut by 2 bases and J by 5 bases, with 9 bases left in between. CDR3 length equals 13 residues. Germline V gene lookup returns CDR1 SGHTA and CDR2 FQGNSA. In nucleotides, the CDR3 is TGTGCCAGCAGCTTATTAGGGGGGACTGAAGCTTTCTTT. This gives the protein CASSLLGGTEAFF.

This clonotype was counted many times. The chain employs TRBV20-1 and TRBJ2-1; 7 bases line up with TRBD2. CDR3 length equals 13 residues. CDR1 and CDR2 (germline): DFQATT, SNEGSKA (reference sequence). The chain's CDR3 is CTRSSGAYNEQFF. The DNA of the CDR3 is TGCACCCGCTCTAGCGGAGCGTACAATGAGCAGTTCTTC.

This clonotype was recorded many times. V is TRBV2 and J is TRBJ1-1; tentatively, D is TRBD1 (6 bases). CDR3 size: 12 residues. V lost 7 bases to trimming and J lost 4 bases, with 10 bases between them. In germline, CDR1 is SNHLY, CDR2 FYNNEI. CDR3 DNA: TGTGCCAGCAAACAGGGTCCCACTGAAGCTTTCTTT. Protein product: CASKQGPTEAFF.

This clonotype was detected a few times. The rearrangement uses TRBV6-6 and TRBJ2-3; TRBD1 matches 10 bases. In germline, CDR1 is MNHNY, CDR2 SVGAGI (reference sequence). CDR3 length: 15 amino acids. V trimming: 7 bases; J trimming: 2 bases; junction bases outside the gene matches: 6. In DNA form, the CDR3 reads TGTGCCAGCACCCTACGACAGGGGGCCACAGATACGCAGTATTTT. This codes for CASTLRQGATDTQYF.

In this sample, this clonotype turned up a few times. The CDR3 nucleotides read TGTGCCAGCAGTCCTTCCCAGAGGACAGGGAATGGCTACACCTTC. Protein: CASSPSQRTGNGYTF. The V gene is TRBV12-3 or TRBV12-4, the J gene TRBJ1-2; TRBD1 aligns across 8 bases. The CDR3 is made up of 15 amino acids. J gave up 6 bases and V 5 bases, and 11 bases lay outside the gene matches.

This clonotype was seen many times. J is TRBJ2-1 and V is TRBV4-3, with a possible D match to TRBD2 (6 bases). V was clipped by 0 bases and J by 7 bases, with 13 bases between them. The CDR3 length is 15 residues. Germline CDR1 is LGHNA and CDR2 is YSLEER. The CDR3 nucleotides read TGCGCCAGCAGCCAAGATTTACTAGCAACGAATGAGCAGTTCTTC. Translated: CASSQDLLATNEQFF.

The chain carries TRBV2 and TRBJ1-5; 10 bases map to TRBD1. The CDR3 has 16 amino acids. The germline V gene has CDR1 SNHLY and CDR2 FYNNEI. V shed 1 base, J shed 3 bases, and the junction held 3 bases outside the gene matches. The CDR3 loop is CASSEGQGALNQPQHF. DNA of the CDR3: TGTGCCAGCAGTGAAGGACAGGGGGCACTCAATCAGCCCCAGCATTTT.

This clonotype was counted between two and nine times. The rearrangement links TRBV20-1 to TRBJ1-3, with a tentative D call TRBD1 (5 bases). The germline gives CDR1 DFQATT, CDR2 SNEGSKA (reference sequence). The length of the CDR3 is 14 residues. Trimming cost V 3 bases and J 3 bases, with 12 bases left between them. The CDR3 DNA follows: TGCAGTGCTAGTGGGGGGAATATTGGAAACACCATATATTTT. As protein: CSASGGNIGNTIYF.

This clonotype was detected many times. The chain has TRBV7-3 and TRBJ2-1; no reliable D call. Trimming pared 2 bases from V and 9 bases from J, leaving 8 bases between. The CDR3 extends over 12 amino acids. Germline V gene lookup returns CDR1 SGHTA and CDR2 FQGTGA. In DNA, the CDR3 is TGTGCCAGCAGCTTAGAGTCCCCTGAGCAGTTCTTC. Translation gives CASSLESPEQFF.

In this sample, this clonotype turned up a few times. J is TRBJ1-1 and V is TRBV7-2; no clear D gene. The ends were cut back, 3 bases at V and 0 bases at J, with 2 bases in the middle. The germline gives CDR1 SGHTA, CDR2 FQGNSA. This CDR3 is 12 amino acids long. The CDR3 DNA reads as TGTGCCAGCAGCTTCCTGAACACTGAAGCTTTCTTT. This codes for CASSFLNTEAFF.

This clonotype occurred many times. This rearrangement joins TRBV4-2 to TRBJ2-7; 8 nucleotides match TRBD1. Germline V gene sequence: CDR1 LGHNA, CDR2 YNFKEQ. There are 14 residues in the CDR3. The V segment lost 4 bases and the J segment 6 bases; nucleotides outside the gene matches: 8. The CDR3 DNA reads TGTGCCAGCAGCCGTCTGACAGGGGACGGCGAGCAGTACTTC. Residues: CASSRLTGDGEQYF.

The table lists this clonotype with many counts. This sequence joins TRBV11-2 and TRBJ2-5, with D possibly TRBD2 on 7 matching bases. CDR3 length: 13 residues. From germline, CDR1 is SGHAT and CDR2 FQNNGV. The V gene lost 5 bases and the J gene lost 3 bases, with 10 bases spanning the gap. CDR3 loop: CASSQGREETQYF. CDR3 sequence (DNA): TGTGCCAGCAGCCAGGGGAGGGAAGAGACCCAGTACTTC.

The chain uses TRBV28 and TRBJ2-7; 7 nucleotides agree with TRBD1. Germline V gene lookup returns CDR1 MDHEN and CDR2 SYDVKM. Trimming took 5 bases from V and 5 from J; bases not matched to a gene: 9. The CDR3 runs to 14 residues. Here the CDR3 DNA reads TGTGCCAGCAGTACCCGACAGGGAATTAACGAGCAGTACGTC. Its translation is CASSTRQGINEQYV.

This clonotype was seen a few times. The V gene is TRBV20-1, the J gene TRBJ1-1; perhaps TRBD1 as D (5 bases). This CDR3 comprises 12 residues. Germline CDR1 is DFQATT and CDR2 is SNEGSKA (reference sequence). The CDR3 bases are TGCAGAGCGGAACGGGGGGGCACTGAAGCTTTCTTT. It codes for CRAERGGTEAFF.

This clonotype was recorded at least ten times. CDR3 in DNA: TGTGCCACCAGTGGACAACAGGGTAGCTATTCACCCCTCCACTTT. Amino acids: CATSGQQGSYSPLHF. The rearrangement joins TRBV24-1 to TRBJ1-6; tentatively, D is TRBD1 (6 bases). With 5 bases removed from V and 8 bases from J, the gap between germline ends came to 15 bases. The CDR3 loop spans 15 amino acids. Per the germline V gene, CDR1 is KGHDR and CDR2 is SFDVKD.

This clonotype showed up many times. CDR3 residues: CASSPGTHTDTQYF. In DNA, the CDR3 is TGTGCCAGCAGCCCCGGGACTCACACAGATACGCAGTATTTT. The V and J genes are TRBV12-3 or TRBV12-4 and TRBJ2-3, with D maybe TRBD2 (6 bases). The CDR3 spans 14 residues. V was pared by 6 bases and J by 2 bases, with 12 bases between.

This clonotype was recorded at least ten times. Sequence at one end of the junction differs from germline and may be a read error. The gene calls are TRBV7-7 and TRBJ1-5; D call uncertain. This CDR3 is 13 amino acids long. Germline CDR1 reads SSHAT; CDR2 reads FNYEAQ (reference sequence). The DNA for the CDR3 is TGTGCTAGCAGCTTAGCGATAAACCAGCCCCAGCATTTT. Amino acid sequence: CASSLAINQPQHF. The complete variable domain, with remaining parts taken from reference TRBV7-7 and TRBJ1-5, reads GAGVSQSPRYKVTKRGQDVTLRCDPISSHATLYWYQQALGQGPEFLTYFNYEAQPDKSGLPSDRFSAERPEGSISTLTIQRTEQRDSAMYRCASSLAINQPQHFGDGTRLSIL.

This clonotype has a count of ten or more. One junction end disagrees with the germline gene, perhaps due to a read error. This rearrangement joins TRBV7-7 to TRBJ2-5, with 7 nucleotides matching TRBD2. This CDR3 region has 14 residues. The germline V gene encodes CDR1 SSHAT and CDR2 FNYEAQ (reference sequence). CDR3 region: CASSLAGEQETQYF. CDR3 in DNA: TGTGCTAGCAGCTTAGCGGGCGAACAAGAGACCCAGTACTTC. The variable domain in full, with the rest retrieved from reference TRBV7-7 and TRBJ2-5, is GAGVSQSPRYKVTKRGQDVTLRCDPISSHATLYWYQQALGQGPEFLTYFNYEAQPDKSGLPSDRFSAERPEGSISTLTIQRTEQRDSAMYRCASSLAGEQETQYFGPGTRLLVL.